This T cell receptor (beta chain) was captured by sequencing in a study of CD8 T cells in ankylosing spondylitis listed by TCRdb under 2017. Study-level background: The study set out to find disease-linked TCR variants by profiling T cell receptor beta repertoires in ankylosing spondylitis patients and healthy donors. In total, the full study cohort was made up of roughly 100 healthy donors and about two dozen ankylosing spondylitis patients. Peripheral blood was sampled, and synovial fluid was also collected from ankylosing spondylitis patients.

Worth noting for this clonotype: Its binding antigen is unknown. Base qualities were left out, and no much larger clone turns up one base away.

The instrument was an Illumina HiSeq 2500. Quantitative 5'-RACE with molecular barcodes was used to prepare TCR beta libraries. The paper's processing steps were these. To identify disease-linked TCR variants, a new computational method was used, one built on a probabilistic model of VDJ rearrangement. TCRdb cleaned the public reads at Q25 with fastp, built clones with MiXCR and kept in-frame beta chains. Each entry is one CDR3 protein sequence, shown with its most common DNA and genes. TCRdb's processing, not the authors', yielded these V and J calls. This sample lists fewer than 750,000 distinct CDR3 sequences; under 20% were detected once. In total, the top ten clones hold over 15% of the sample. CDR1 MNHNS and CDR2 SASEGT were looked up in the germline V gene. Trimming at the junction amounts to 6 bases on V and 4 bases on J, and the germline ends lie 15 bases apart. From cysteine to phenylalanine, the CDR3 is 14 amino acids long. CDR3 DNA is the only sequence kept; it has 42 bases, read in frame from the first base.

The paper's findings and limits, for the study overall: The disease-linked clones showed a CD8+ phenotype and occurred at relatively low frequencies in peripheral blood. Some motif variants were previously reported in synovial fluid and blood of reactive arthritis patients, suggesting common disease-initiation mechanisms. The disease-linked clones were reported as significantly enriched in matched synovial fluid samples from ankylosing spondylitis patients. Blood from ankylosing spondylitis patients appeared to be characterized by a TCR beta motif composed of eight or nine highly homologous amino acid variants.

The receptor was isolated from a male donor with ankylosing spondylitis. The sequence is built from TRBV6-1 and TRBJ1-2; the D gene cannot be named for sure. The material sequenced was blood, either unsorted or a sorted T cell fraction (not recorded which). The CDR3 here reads CASRPPEYIYGYTF. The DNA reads TGTGCCAGCAGGCCCCCCGAGTATATCTATGGCTACACCTTC.